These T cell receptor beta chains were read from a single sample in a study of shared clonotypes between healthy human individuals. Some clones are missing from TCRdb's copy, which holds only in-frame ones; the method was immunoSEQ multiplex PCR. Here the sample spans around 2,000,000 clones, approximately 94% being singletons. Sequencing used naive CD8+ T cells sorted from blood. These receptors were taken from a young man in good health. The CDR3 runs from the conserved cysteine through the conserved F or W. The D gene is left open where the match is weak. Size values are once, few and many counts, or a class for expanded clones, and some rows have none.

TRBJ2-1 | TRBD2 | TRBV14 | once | CASSQESGRFYEQFF | TGTGCCAGCAGCCAAGAATCCGGGAGGTTCTATGAGCAGTTCTTC
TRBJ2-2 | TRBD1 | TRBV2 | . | CASNRDSLTGELFF | TGTGCCAGCAACCGGGACAGTCTGACCGGGGAGCTGTTTTTT
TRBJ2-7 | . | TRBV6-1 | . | CASSGTVFYEQYF | TGTGCCAGCAGTGGGACAGTTTTCTACGAGCAGTACTTC
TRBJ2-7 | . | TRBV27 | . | CASSLGVTYEQYF | TGTGCCAGCAGTTTAGGTGTGACCTACGAGCAGTACTTC
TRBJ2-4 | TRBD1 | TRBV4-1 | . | CASSQERQGVENIQYF | TGCGCCAGCAGCCAGGAAAGACAGGGAGTAGAAAACATTCAGTACTTC
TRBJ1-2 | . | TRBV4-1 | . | CASSQEHSNYGYTF | TGCGCCAGCAGCCAAGAGCACAGTAACTATGGCTACACCTTC
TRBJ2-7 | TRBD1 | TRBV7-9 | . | CASSSDRVSYEQYF | TGTGCCAGCAGCTCGGACAGGGTCTCCTACGAGCAGTACTTC
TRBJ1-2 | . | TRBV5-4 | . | CASSFGDQGPYGYTF | TGTGCCAGCAGCTTTGGGGACCAGGGTCCCTATGGCTACACCTTC
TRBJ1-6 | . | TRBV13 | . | CASSLEGSSYNSPLHF | TGTGCCAGCAGCTTGGAAGGGAGCTCCTATAATTCACCCCTCCACTTT
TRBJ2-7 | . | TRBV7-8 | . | CASSLIGEQYF | TGTGCCAGCAGCTTAATCGGCGAGCAGTACTTC
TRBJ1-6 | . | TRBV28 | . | CASEGPNNSPLHF | TGTGCCAGCGAGGGACCGAATAATTCACCCCTCCACTTT
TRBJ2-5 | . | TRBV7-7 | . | CASSLNPSRGETQYF | TGTGCTAGCAGCTTAAACCCTAGCCGAGGAGAGACCCAGTACTTC
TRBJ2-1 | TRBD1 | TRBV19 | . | CASTERTGGYNEQFF | TGTGCCAGTACGGAACGGACAGGGGGTTACAATGAGCAGTTCTTC
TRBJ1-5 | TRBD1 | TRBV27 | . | CASSLTGSDQPQHF | TGTGCCAGCAGTCTGACAGGGTCAGACCAGCCCCAGCATTTT
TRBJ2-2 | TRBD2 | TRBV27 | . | CASSPGTSGTGELFF | TGTGCCAGCAGCCCGGGGACTAGCGGCACCGGGGAGCTGTTTTTT
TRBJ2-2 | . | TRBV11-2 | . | CASSLEAYTGELFF | TGTGCCAGCAGCCTAGAAGCCTACACCGGGGAGCTGTTTTTT
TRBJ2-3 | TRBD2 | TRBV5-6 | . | CASSLGASGRDTQYF | TGTGCCAGCAGCTTGGGGGCTAGCGGGAGAGATACGCAGTATTTT
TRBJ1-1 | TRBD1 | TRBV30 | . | CAWSTGQGAFTEAFF | TGTGCCTGGAGTACCGGACAGGGGGCGTTCACTGAAGCTTTCTTT
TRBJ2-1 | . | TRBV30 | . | CAWSLTGGPYNEQFF | TGTGCCTGGAGTCTAACGGGGGGCCCCTACAATGAGCAGTTCTTC
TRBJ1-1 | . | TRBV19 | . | CASSISPWQGLMNTEAFF | TGTGCCAGTAGTATCTCTCCCTGGCAGGGCCTAATGAACACTGAAGCTTTCTTT
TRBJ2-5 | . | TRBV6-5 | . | CASGYTETQYF | TGTGCCAGCGGGTACACAGAGACCCAGTACTTC
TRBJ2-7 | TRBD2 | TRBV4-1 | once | CASSLSGGTYEQYF | TGCGCCAGCAGCCTAAGCGGGGGCACCTACGAGCAGTACTTC
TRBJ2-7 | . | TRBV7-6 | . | CASSSLPGPDYEQYF | TGTGCCAGCAGCTCCCTCCCGGGGCCAGACTACGAGCAGTACTTC
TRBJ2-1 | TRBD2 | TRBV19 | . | CASSPLENSGRYENEQFF | TGTGCCAGTAGTCCTCTCGAAAATAGCGGGAGGTATGAGAATGAGCAGTTCTTC
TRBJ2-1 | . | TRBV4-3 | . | CASSPAQDGNEQFF | TGCGCCAGCAGCCCTGCACAGGACGGGAATGAGCAGTTCTTC
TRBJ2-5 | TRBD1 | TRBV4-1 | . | CASSQPTGEETQYF | TGCGCCAGCAGCCAACCGACAGGGGAAGAGACCCAGTACTTC
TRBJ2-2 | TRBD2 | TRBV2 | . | CASSESAGGPTGELFF | TGTGCCAGCAGTGAATCAGCGGGAGGGCCTACCGGGGAGCTGTTTTTT
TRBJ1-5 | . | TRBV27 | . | CATRSTGGGQPQHF | TGTGCCACCCGAAGTACGGGGGGAGGTCAGCCCCAGCATTTT
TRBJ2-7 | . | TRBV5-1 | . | CASSLGLNYYEQYF | TGCGCCAGCAGCTTGGGACTTAACTACTACGAGCAGTACTTC
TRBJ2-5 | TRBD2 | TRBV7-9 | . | CASSPPTSGSQGEETQYF | TGTGCCAGCAGCCCTCCGACTAGCGGGAGCCAGGGGGAAGAGACCCAGTACTTC
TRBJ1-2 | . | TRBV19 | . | CASSIVGQNYGYTF | TGTGCCAGTAGTATAGTTGGACAGAACTATGGCTACACCTTC
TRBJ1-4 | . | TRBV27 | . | CASRGTTDPGEGTEKLFF | TGTGCCAGCAGGGGGACAACTGATCCAGGGGAAGGGACTGAAAAACTGTTTTTT
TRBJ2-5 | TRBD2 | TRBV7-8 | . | CASSLALAGGGGIETQYF | TGTGCCAGCAGCTTAGCGCTGGCCGGCGGCGGGGGTATTGAGACCCAGTACTTC
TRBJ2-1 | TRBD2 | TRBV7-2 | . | CASSLVAGGPNEQFF | TGTGCCAGCAGCTTAGTGGCGGGGGGGCCCAATGAGCAGTTCTTC
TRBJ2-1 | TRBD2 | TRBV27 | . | CASSLSIAGVSYNEQFF | TGTGCCAGCAGTTTATCGATAGCGGGAGTCAGCTACAATGAGCAGTTCTTC
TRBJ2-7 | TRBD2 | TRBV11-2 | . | CASSTRLASGDYEQYF | TGTGCCAGCAGCACCCGGTTGGCTAGCGGTGACTACGAGCAGTACTTC
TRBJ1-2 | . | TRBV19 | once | CASSSRVPRGSEGYTF | TGTGCCAGTAGTTCCAGGGTACCGCGGGGATCGGAAGGCTACACCTTC
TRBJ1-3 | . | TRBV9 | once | CASSVVGESSGNTIYF | TGTGCCAGCAGCGTAGTGGGCGAGAGCTCTGGAAACACCATATATTTT
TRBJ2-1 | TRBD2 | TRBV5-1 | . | CASSSGLAGDEQFF | TGCGCCAGCAGCTCCGGACTAGCGGGAGATGAGCAGTTCTTC
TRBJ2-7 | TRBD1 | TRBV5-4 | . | CASSSRDSSYEQYF | TGTGCCAGCAGCAGTCGGGACAGCTCCTACGAGCAGTACTTC
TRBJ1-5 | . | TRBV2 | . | CASSGRRAGQPQHF | TGTGCCAGCAGTGGCAGACGCGCAGGTCAGCCCCAGCATTTT
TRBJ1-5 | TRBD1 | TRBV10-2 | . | CASSEGTGAPNQPQHF | TGCGCCAGCAGTGAGGGGACAGGGGCGCCCAATCAGCCCCAGCATTTT
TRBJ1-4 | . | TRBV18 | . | CASSPPTPGDEKLFF | TGTGCCAGCTCACCACCGACCCCGGGGGATGAAAAACTGTTTTTT
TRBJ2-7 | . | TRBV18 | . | CASSPPSPSYEQYF | TGTGCCAGCTCACCACCGTCACCCTCCTACGAGCAGTACTTC
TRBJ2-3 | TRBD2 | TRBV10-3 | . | CAISESSGGEPTDTQYF | TGTGCCATCAGTGAGTCTAGCGGGGGGGAACCCACAGATACGCAGTATTTT
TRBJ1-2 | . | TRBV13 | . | CASSPKSWDGYTF | TGTGCCAGCAGCCCGAAGAGCTGGGATGGCTACACCTTC
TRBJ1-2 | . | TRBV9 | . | CASSVDGGHGYTF | TGTGCCAGCAGCGTAGACGGGGGGCATGGCTACACCTTC
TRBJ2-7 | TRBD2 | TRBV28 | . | CASSLSRSGEYF | TGTGCCAGCAGCCTTTCAAGGAGCGGGGAGTACTTC